These 6 T cell receptor beta chains came from one sample sequenced in a study of blood T cells in healthy people across ages. Then a second PCR, running roughly 6 to 12 cycles, was carried out with a sample-barcoded 5' primer and a J-beta primer mix. MiXCR, run by TCRdb on the 5' RACE reads, gives a single entry per CDR3 protein. The table shows hundreds of thousands of distinct CDR3 sequences, with around 32% occurring only once. Sequenced material: blood. The receptors stem from a woman of 80 years or more in good health.

Concerning this clonotype itself: A read error may be the cause here, since a much bigger clone is one base away. The chain has TRBV28 and TRBJ2-7; D gene ambiguous. CDR1 is MDHEN, CDR2 SYDVKM, per germline. The CDR3 is made up of 15 amino acids. CDR3 in amino acids: CVSRIRVQEPYEQYF. CDR3 in DNA: TGTGTCAGCCGGATTCGCGTCCAGGAGCCCTACGAGCAGTACTTC.

This clonotype was seen ten or more times. The chain links TRBV18 to TRBJ2-7, with D unresolved. Trimming took off 1 base at V and 4 bases at J, with 11 bases between the two ends. Germline V gene sequence: CDR1 KGHSH, CDR2 LQKENI. The CDR3 extends over 14 amino acids. The CDR3 here is CASSPRSRIYEQYF. The CDR3 DNA is TGTGCCAGCTCACCACGGTCCAGGATTTACGAGCAGTACTTC.

This clonotype was observed a handful of times. The CDR3 coding sequence is TGTGCCAGCAGTTACGGACAGGTCGAGCAGTTCTTC. This translates into CASSYGQVEQFF. The chain recombines TRBV6-2 or TRBV6-3 with TRBJ2-1; 7 nucleotides agree with TRBD1. This CDR3 has 12 residues. V lost 2 bases to trimming and J lost 10 bases; unmatched junction nucleotides: 2. Germline V gene lookup returns CDR1 MNHEY and CDR2 SVGEGT.

This clonotype was found many times. The chain is built from TRBV2 and TRBJ2-3, with a weak D call TRBD2 (6 bases). This CDR3 spans 15 amino acids. Trimming took off 2 bases at V and 1 base at J, with 10 bases between the two ends. In germline, CDR1 is SNHLY, CDR2 FYNNEI. Here the CDR3 DNA reads TGTGCCAGCAGTGAAAATGGCGGGGGCACAGATACGCAGTATTTT. Protein product: CASSENGGGTDTQYF.

This chain joins TRBV2 and TRBJ2-3; possibly TRBD1 or TRBD2 for D (5 bases each). V was clipped by 6 bases and J by 5 bases, with 18 bases between them. Germline V gives CDR1 SNHLY, CDR2 FYNNEI. The CDR3 extends over 15 amino acids. The CDR3: CASSPMGTTEDTQYF. In DNA form, the CDR3 reads TGTGCCAGCAGCCCTATGGGGACGACCGAAGATACGCAGTATTTT.

V usage is TRBV5-6 and J usage is TRBJ2-2, with D unresolved. The germline V gene encodes CDR1 SGHDT and CDR2 YYEEEE. The CDR3 totals 16 residues. Trimming pared 4 bases from V and 6 bases from J, leaving 19 bases between. CDR3 in amino acids: CASSTTGAGFAGELFF. CDR3 sequence (DNA): TGTGCCAGCAGCACGACGGGCGCAGGATTTGCCGGGGAGCTGTTTTTT.